This T cell receptor (beta chain) originates from a study of T cell repertoires in cytomegalovirus infection (dated by TCRdb to the late 2010s). In terms of the full investigation: Alongside well-studied HLA-B-restricted epitopes, the peptide stimulations were aimed at recently identified HLA-C-restricted CMV epitopes, whose presentation resists viral immunomodulation. Donor HLA type was relevant to the analysis, as public TCR beta signatures indicated carriage of CMV infection together with the matching HLA type.

Study-wide findings and limitations: In both this cohort and an independent roughly 400-donor cohort, the cumulative frequency of public TCR beta family members distinguished carriers of CMV infection plus the relevant HLA type. The ex vivo response was dominated by HLA-C-restricted CMV-specific TCR beta clonotypes, which also provided the single most frequent clonotype in two of eight donors.

The treatment or condition label, as the study defines it: in vitro stimulation with specific CMV peptide epitopes to enrich CMV-specific T cells. At the junction V is shortened by 6 bases and J by 0 bases, with 3 bases in between. Via the germline V gene, CDR1 is MNHEY and CDR2 SVGAGI. Including cysteine and phenylalanine, the CDR3 has 13 amino acids. Only the CDR3 DNA stays, 39 bases, in frame from base 1. The data were produced on an Illumina HiSeq 1500. TCRdb trimmed public reads at Q25 via fastp, called clones via MiXCR and kept in-frame beta chains. CDR3 protein duplicates are merged, each entry listing the most common genes and DNA. For this sample there are about 83,000 distinct CDR3 sequences; under 30% appear just once. The top ten constitute about 50% of the sample. To note about this clonotype: Its antigen target is currently unknown. No base quality values were provided; no much bigger clone lies one nucleotide off.

The chain was built from TRBV6-5 and TRBJ2-6, with the D gene call left open. Here the sequenced sample was CD8+ T cells from cultured PBMCs, taken from culture after CMV antigen stimulation. The source of this sequence is a human donor in good health (CMV status not recorded). Some clones in this sample may be carry-over from other donors' samples. The nucleotides read TGTGCCAGCAGACTCTCTGGGGCCAACGTCCTGACTTTC. It codes for CASRLSGANVLTF.